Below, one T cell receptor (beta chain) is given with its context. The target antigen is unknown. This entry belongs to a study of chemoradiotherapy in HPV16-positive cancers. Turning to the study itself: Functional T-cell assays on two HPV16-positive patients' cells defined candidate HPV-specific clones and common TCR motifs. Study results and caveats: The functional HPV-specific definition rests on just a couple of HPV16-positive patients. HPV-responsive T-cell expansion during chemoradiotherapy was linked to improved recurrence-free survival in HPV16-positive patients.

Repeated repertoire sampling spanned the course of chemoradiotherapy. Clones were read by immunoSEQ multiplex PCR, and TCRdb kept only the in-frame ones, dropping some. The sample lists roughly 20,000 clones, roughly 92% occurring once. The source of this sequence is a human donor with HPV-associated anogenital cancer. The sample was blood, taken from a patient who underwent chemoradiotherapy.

DNA of the CDR3: TGTGCCAGCAGTGAAACCCCCTTCGGGGAGCTGTTTTTT. Its translation is CASSETPFGELFF. V gene TRBV6-1 combines with J gene TRBJ2-2, with no clear D. This CDR3 has 13 amino acids. With 2 bases removed from V and 7 bases from J, the gap between germline ends came to 8 bases. The germline gives CDR1 MNHNS, CDR2 SASEGT.